This T cell receptor beta chain was documented in a study of blood T cell repertoires in COVID-19. Study context: T cells, B-cell-depleted T cells, or PBMCs supplied cDNA or gDNA.

Germline V CDR1 and CDR2: LNHDA, SQIVND (reference sequence). This CDR3 has 15 residues. V was trimmed by 7 bases and J by 4 bases, leaving 17 bases between them. This clone was picked up a small number of times. Using immunoSEQ multiplex PCR, the repertoire was profiled, and TCRdb retains in-frame clones only, with some absent. The repertoire has 95,000 to 150,000 clones, 82% of them found once; the top ten carry 3.5% to 5.5%. The chain employs TRBV19 and TRBJ1-5; D is ambiguous. This TCR was sampled from a woman in her 70s with acute or convalescent COVID-19. The material sequenced was peripheral blood. The CDR3 nucleotides are TGTGCCAGTAACAAAGGACCCAGGAGGAATCAGCCCCAGCATTTT. Its protein is CASNKGPRRNQPQHF.